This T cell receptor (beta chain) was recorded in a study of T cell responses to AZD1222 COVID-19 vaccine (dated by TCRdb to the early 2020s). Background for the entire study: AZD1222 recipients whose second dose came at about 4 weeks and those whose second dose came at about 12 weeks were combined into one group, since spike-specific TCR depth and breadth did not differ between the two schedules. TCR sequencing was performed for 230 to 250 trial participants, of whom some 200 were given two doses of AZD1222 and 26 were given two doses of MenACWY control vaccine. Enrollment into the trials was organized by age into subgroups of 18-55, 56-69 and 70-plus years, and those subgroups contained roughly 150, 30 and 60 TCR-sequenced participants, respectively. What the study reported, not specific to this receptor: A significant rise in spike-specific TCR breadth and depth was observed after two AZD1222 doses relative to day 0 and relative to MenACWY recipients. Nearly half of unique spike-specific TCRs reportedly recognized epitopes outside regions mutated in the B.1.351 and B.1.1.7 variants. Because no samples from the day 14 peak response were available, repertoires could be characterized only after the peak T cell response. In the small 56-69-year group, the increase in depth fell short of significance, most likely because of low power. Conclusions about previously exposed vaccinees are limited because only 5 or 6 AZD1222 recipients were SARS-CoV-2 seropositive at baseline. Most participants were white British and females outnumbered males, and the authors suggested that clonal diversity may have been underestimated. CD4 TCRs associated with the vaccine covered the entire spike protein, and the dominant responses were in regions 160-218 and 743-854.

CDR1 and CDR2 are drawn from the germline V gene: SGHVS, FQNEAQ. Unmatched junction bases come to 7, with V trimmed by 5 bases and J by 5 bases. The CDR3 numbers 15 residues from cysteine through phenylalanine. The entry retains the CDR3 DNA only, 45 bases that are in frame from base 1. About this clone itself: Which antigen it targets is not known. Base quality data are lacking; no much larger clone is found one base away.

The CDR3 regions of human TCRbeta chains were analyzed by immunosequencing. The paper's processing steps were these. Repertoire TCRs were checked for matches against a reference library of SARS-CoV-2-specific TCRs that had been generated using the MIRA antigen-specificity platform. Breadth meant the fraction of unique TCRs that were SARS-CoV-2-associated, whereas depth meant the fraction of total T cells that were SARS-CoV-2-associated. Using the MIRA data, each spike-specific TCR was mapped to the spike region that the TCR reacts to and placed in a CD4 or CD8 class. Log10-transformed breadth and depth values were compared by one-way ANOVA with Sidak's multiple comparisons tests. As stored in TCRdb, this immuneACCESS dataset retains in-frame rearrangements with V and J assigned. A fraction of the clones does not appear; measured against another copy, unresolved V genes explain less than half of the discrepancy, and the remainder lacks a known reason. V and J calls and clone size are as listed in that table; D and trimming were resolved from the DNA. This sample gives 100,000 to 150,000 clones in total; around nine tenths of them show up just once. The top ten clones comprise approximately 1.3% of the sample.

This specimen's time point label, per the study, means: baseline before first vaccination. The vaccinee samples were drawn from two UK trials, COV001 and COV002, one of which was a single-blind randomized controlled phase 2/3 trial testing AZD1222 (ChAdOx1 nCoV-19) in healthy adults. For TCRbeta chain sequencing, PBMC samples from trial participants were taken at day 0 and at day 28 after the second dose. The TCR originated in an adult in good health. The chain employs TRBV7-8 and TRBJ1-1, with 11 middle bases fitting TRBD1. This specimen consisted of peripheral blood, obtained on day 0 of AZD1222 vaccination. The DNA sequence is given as TGTGCCAGCAGCCCTCGGGACAGGGGGGCAACTGAAGCTTTCTTT. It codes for CASSPRDRGATEAFF.